The clone carrying this T cell receptor (beta chain) appeared a few times. Antigen unknown. TCRdb re-called the RT-PCR reads through MiXCR, storing one row per CDR3 protein. The table includes some 500,000 distinct CDR3 sequences, approximately 24% detected once. The CDR3 extends over 15 amino acids. CDR1 and CDR2 (germline): SGHVS, FNYEAQ. V dropped 2 bases and J dropped 4; count of bases not matched to a gene: 5. The record originates from a study of response to subunit inactivated influenza vaccine. General study results and limits: T cells newly recruited by each seasonal influenza vaccination are few, the authors suggested.

The V gene is TRBV7-6, the J gene TRBJ2-3, with 8 positions matching TRBD2. The TCR comes from a man aged 45-65 years who received an inactivated influenza vaccine. This material consisted of CD4+ T cells sorted from PBMCs, taken 4 to 6 days after vaccination. As DNA, the CDR3 is TGTGCCAGCAGCTTATCGGGGGGGCGGTCAGATACGCAGTATTTT. Translated, it gives CASSLSGGRSDTQYF.